This TCR beta chain was recorded in a study of Graves' ophthalmopathy and Graves' hyperthyroidism. Amplification from RNA transcripts yielded the TCR beta CDR3 regions. Second-round multiplex PCR came after a first-round RT-PCR that employed HTBI primers. TCRdb reprocessed the multiplex PCR reads with MiXCR, giving one entry per CDR3 protein. Found here are some 47,000 distinct CDR3 sequences, about 50% of them singletons; the top ten hold 20% to 25%. Of note for this clonotype: The junction does not match germline at one end; this may be a read error.

The CDR3 is 13 residues long. The germline CDR1 and CDR2 sequences are SGHTA and FQGNSA. This receptor was identified in an adult man with Graves' ophthalmopathy. V usage is TRBV7-2 and J usage is TRBJ1-4, with D tentatively TRBD1 (5 bases). Sequencing used peripheral blood. The CDR3 nucleotides read TGTGCCAGCAGCTCCCCAGGGCGAGAAAAACTGCTTTTT. It specifies CASSSPGREKLLF.